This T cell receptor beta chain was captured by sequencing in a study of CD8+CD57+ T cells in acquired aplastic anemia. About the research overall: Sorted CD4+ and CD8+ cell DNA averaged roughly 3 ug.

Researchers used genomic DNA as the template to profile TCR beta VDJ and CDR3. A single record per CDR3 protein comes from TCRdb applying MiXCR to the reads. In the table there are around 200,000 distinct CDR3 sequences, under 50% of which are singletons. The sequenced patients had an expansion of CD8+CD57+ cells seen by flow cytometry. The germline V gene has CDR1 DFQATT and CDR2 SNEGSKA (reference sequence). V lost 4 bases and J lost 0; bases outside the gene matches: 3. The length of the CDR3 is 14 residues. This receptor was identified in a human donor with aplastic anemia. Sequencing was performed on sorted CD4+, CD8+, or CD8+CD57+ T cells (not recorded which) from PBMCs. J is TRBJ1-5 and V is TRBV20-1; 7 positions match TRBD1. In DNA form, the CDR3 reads TGCAGTGCTACCGGGACAGATAGCAATCAGCCCCAGCATTTT. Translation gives CSATGTDSNQPQHF.